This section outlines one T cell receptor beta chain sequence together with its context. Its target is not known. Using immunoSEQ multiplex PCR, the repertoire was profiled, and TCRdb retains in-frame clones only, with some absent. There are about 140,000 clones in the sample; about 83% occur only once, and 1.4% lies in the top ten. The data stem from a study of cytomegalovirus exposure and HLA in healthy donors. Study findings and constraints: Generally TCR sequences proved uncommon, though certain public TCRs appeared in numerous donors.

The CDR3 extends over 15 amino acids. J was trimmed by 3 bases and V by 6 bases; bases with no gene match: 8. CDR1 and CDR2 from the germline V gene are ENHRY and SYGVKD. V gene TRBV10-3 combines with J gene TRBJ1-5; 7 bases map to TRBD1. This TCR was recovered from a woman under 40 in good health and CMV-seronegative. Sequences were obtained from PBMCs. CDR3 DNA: TGTGCCATCAGCGGATTACAGGGGAACAATCAGCCCCAGCATTTT. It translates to CAISGLQGNNQPQHF.